The 20 T cell receptor beta chains below all came from one sample that was sequenced in a study of cytomegalovirus exposure and HLA in healthy donors. The PCR had 60 Vbeta and 13 Jbeta primers. Here immunoSEQ multiplex PCR was the method, and the copy in TCRdb shows in-frame clones only, minus some. This table has under 150,000 clones, around 72% appearing once. The specimen sequenced was PBMCs. The receptor source for this set is a young woman in good health and CMV-seronegative.

This chain connects TRBV6-1 to TRBJ1-4; D remains ambiguous. This CDR3 has 13 residues. Trimming took 5 bases from V and 5 from J, leaving 9 bases between them. From germline, CDR1 is MNHNS and CDR2 SASEGT. The CDR3 is CASSTTVNEKLFF. The CDR3 bases are TGTGCCAGCAGTACCACAGTGAATGAAAAACTGTTTTTT.

The chain employs TRBV7-9 and TRBJ2-2; D is unresolved. From germline, CDR1 is SEHNR and CDR2 FQNEAQ (reference sequence). The CDR3 length is 15 residues. Trimming shortened V by 7 bases and J by 2 bases, and 14 bases separated the two germline ends. CDR3 sequence reads: CASIPGTVNTGELFF. The CDR3 region has the DNA TGTGCCAGCATCCCTGGAACAGTTAACACCGGGGAGCTGTTTTTT.

This chain links TRBV2 with TRBJ2-7, with D uncertain. V was trimmed by 8 bases and J by 3 bases, leaving 5 bases between them. CDR1 and CDR2 from the germline V gene are SNHLY and FYNNEI. There are 10 residues in the CDR3. In DNA, the CDR3 is TGTGCCAGCCGACTCTACGAGCAGTACTTC. Protein: CASRLYEQYF.

The genes are TRBV7-9 and TRBJ1-2; D is undetermined. The germline gives CDR1 SEHNR, CDR2 FQNEAQ (reference sequence). This CDR3 is built from 14 residues. The V and J ends lost 5 bases and 5 bases respectively, with 15 bases between them. The CDR3 loop is CASSADTSSYGYTF. CDR3 bases: TGTGCCAGCAGCGCTGACACCTCCTCATATGGCTACACCTTC.

The V and J genes are TRBV7-2 and TRBJ1-1, with D possibly being TRBD1 (5 bases). Deletions cut 1 base from V and 4 bases from J, with 13 bases between. The CDR3 contains 15 residues. Looked up from germline, CDR1 is SGHTA and CDR2 is FQGNSA. For the CDR3, the DNA is TGTGCCAGCAGCTTAGAAGGGGATTTGGGCACTGAAGCTTTCTTT. This sequence encodes CASSLEGDLGTEAFF.

V is TRBV27 and J is TRBJ2-7; 10 bases are a match to TRBD2. Germline CDR1 is MNHEY and CDR2 is SMNVEV (reference sequence). The V and J ends lost 10 bases and 4 bases, in that order; junction bases with no gene match: 19. The CDR3 has 17 amino acids. The CDR3 is CAIPTGGELAGIYEQYF. The CDR3 DNA reads TGTGCCATCCCTACGGGGGGAGAACTAGCGGGGATATACGAGCAGTACTTC.

The rearrangement joins TRBV4-1 to TRBJ2-2, with D tentatively TRBD1 (6 bases). Germline loops: CDR1 MGHRA, CDR2 YSYEKL. Trimming shortened V by 4 bases and J by 7 bases, and 10 bases separated the two germline ends. The CDR3 has 13 residues. The CDR3 reads CASSRTVSGELFF. The CDR3 nucleotides are TGCGCCAGCAGCCGGACAGTCAGCGGGGAGCTGTTTTTT.

This clone showed up just once. At one boundary the junction diverges from the germline segment, which might be a read error. This sample also contains other DNA sequences that code for the same CDR3. This chain joins TRBV27 and TRBJ2-7; 8 bases fit TRBD1. The CDR3 consists of 14 residues. From germline, CDR1 is MNHEY and CDR2 SMNVEV (reference sequence). CDR3: CASSFWQGADEQYF. CDR3 bases: TGCGCCAGCAGTTTTTGGCAGGGGGCAGACGAGCAGTACTTC.

This rearrangement joins TRBV30 to TRBJ2-3, with 8 bases lining up with TRBD2. CDR3 length: 17 amino acids. With V trimmed by 2 bases and J by 2 bases, 12 bases remained unmatched. Looked up from germline, CDR1 is GTSNPN and CDR2 is SVGIG (reference sequence). The CDR3 spells CAWSKERTSSFTDTQYF. The CDR3, as DNA: TGTGCCTGGAGTAAAGAGCGGACTAGCAGTTTCACAGATACGCAGTATTTT. The full variable domain, in which reference TRBV30 and TRBJ2-3 provide the parts outside the CDR3, is SQTIHQWPATLVQPVGSPLSLECTVEGTSNPNLYWYRQAAGRGLQLLFYSVGIGQISSEVPQNLSASRPQDRQFILSSKKLLLSDSGFYLCAWSKERTSSFTDTQYFGPGTRLTVL.

J is TRBJ2-7 and V is TRBV30, with TRBD1 matching 8 bases. CDR3 size: 13 residues. Germline-derived CDR1 and CDR2 are GTSNPN and SVGIG (reference sequence). The trim removed 4 bases at V and 3 bases at J, leaving 5 bases unmatched. The CDR3 coding sequence is TGTGCCTGGACCGGGACAGGTAACTACGAGCAGTACTTC. Its translation is CAWTGTGNYEQYF.

The chain recombines TRBV30 with TRBJ2-1; D possibly corresponds to TRBD2 (5 bases). The CDR3 contains 14 residues. Germline V gives CDR1 GTSNPN, CDR2 SVGIG (reference sequence). Trimming pared 3 bases from V and 6 bases from J, leaving 15 bases between. The CDR3 protein is CAWSWVWRVNEQFF. CDR3 coding DNA: TGTGCCTGGAGCTGGGTATGGCGGGTCAATGAGCAGTTCTTC.

V gene TRBV5-4 combines with J gene TRBJ1-1; no clear D gene. The CDR3 runs to 13 residues. CDR1 is SGHNT and CDR2 is YYREEE in the germline V gene (reference sequence). V shed 2 bases and J shed 1 base, with 6 bases lying between them. The CDR3 bases are TGTGCCAGCAGCTTTAGCTCGAACACTGAAGCTTTCTTT. The encoded protein is CASSFSSNTEAFF.

Concerning this clone itself: Germline and junction disagree at one end, which may indicate a read error. CDR3 nucleotide sequence: TGTGCCTGGAGCAGACACTCGGGGGGGGCCAACGTCCTGGCTTTC. Translated, it gives CAWSRHSGGANVLAF. The rearrangement uses TRBV30 and TRBJ2-6; 8 nucleotides match TRBD2. The CDR3 totals 15 residues. Germline V gives CDR1 GTSNPN, CDR2 SVGIG (reference sequence).

This chain uses TRBV7-8 with TRBJ2-3, with 10 bases matching TRBD2. Trimming removed 9 bases from V and 5 bases from J; junction bases left unmatched: 2. This CDR3 spans 12 amino acids. Germline V lookup: CDR1 SGHVS, CDR2 FQNEAQ. The CDR3 sequence is CASLAGGDTQYF. CDR3 sequence (DNA): TGTGCCAGTTTAGCGGGAGGAGATACGCAGTATTTT.

This chain joins TRBV19 and TRBJ1-1; TRBD1 aligns across 8 bases. V was pared by 5 bases and J by 4 bases, with 15 bases of the junction left unmatched. This CDR3 region has 17 residues. CDR1 is LNHDA and CDR2 is SQIVND in the germline V gene (reference sequence). The DNA of the CDR3 is TGTGCCAGTAGTCCCGCTCCGGGACAGGTAATGAGCACTGAAGCTTTCTTT. This sequence encodes CASSPAPGQVMSTEAFF.

The chain joins TRBV4-2 to TRBJ2-7; D is uncertain. This CDR3 comprises 15 residues. CDR1 and CDR2 from the germline V gene are LGHNA and YNFKEQ. The V and J ends lost 3 bases and 3 bases respectively, with 15 bases between them. The CDR3 reads CASSQSPSLDYEQYF. Here the CDR3 DNA reads TGTGCCAGCAGCCAGAGCCCTAGTCTAGACTACGAGCAGTACTTC.

This chain connects TRBV5-1 to TRBJ2-3, with D unresolved. The CDR3 sequence is 17 residues long. The V gene lost 2 bases and the J gene lost 0 bases, with 16 bases spanning the gap. CDR1 SGHRS and CDR2 YFSETQ come from the germline V gene. The CDR3 region has the DNA TGCGCCAGCAGCTTAATACAGCTTTCTACTAGCACAGATACGCAGTATTTT. Translating it yields CASSLIQLSTSTDTQYF.

The chain combines TRBV18 with TRBJ1-2; D gene uncertain. Per the germline V gene, CDR1 is KGHSH and CDR2 is LQKENI. CDR3 length equals 14 residues. Trimming took 3 bases from V and 3 from J, leaving 11 bases between them. The CDR3 nucleotides read TGTGCCAGCTCACCGAAGCGGGAATACTATGGCTACACCTTC. Translating gives CASSPKREYYGYTF.

V usage is TRBV5-8 and J usage is TRBJ2-7, with 7 nucleotides matching TRBD2. Unmatched junction bases numbered 10, after V lost 4 bases and J lost 6 bases. Germline V gives CDR1 SGHTS, CDR2 YDEGEE. The CDR3 sequence is 14 residues long. CDR3 region: CASSHRDGRFEQYF. The DNA for the CDR3 is TGTGCCAGCAGCCACCGGGACGGGAGGTTCGAGCAGTACTTC.

The rearrangement links TRBV4-2 to TRBJ2-2; 7 nucleotides align to TRBD2. The length of the CDR3 is 17 residues. Germline V gene sequence: CDR1 LGHNA, CDR2 YNFKEQ. Losses at the gene ends were 1 base for V and 7 bases for J; bases not matched to a gene: 12. DNA of the CDR3: TGTGCCAGCAGCCAAGTTTTGGTGGGCGGGGGAGGCGGGGAGCTGTTTTTT. This encodes CASSQVLVGGGGGELFF.